This paragraph covers one TCR beta chain sequence. Regarding time point: pretreatment peripheral blood. V lost 3 bases to trimming and J lost 2 bases; unmatched junction nucleotides: 7. Germline assignment: CDR1 SGHTS and CDR2 YDEGEE. The CDR3 is 16 amino acids. The data stem from a study of PD-L1 blockade in urothelial cancer. The method was immunoSEQ multiplex PCR; TCRdb's version includes in-frame clones alone and lacks a portion of them. Of about 95,000 clones listed, around 87% are singletons. The sample was PBMCs, taken around atezolizumab (anti-PD-L1) treatment. This chain joins TRBV5-8 and TRBJ2-5; 10 bases fit TRBD1. The receptor's source is a man aged 55 to 69 with urothelial cancer. CDR3 sequence reads: CASSSGTGDLQETQYF. In DNA, the CDR3 is TGTGCCAGCAGCTCCGGGACAGGGGATCTACAAGAGACCCAGTACTTC.